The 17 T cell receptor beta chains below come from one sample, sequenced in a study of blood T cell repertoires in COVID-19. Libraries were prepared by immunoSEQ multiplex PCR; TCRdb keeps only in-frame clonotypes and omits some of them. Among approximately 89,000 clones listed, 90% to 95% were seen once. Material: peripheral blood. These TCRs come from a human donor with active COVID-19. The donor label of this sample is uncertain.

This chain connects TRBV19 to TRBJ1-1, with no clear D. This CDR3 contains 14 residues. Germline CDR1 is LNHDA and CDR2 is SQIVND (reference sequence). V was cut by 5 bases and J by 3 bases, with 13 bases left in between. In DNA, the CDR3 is TGTGCCAGTAGTGCCAGGTACCTGGACACTGAAGCTTTCTTT. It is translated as CASSARYLDTEAFF.

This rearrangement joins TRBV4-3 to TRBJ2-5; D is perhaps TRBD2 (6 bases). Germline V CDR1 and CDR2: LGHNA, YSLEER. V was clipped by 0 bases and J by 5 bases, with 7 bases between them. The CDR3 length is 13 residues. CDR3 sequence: CASSQDGGETQYF. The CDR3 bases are TGCGCCAGCAGCCAAGATGGGGGGGAGACCCAGTACTTC.

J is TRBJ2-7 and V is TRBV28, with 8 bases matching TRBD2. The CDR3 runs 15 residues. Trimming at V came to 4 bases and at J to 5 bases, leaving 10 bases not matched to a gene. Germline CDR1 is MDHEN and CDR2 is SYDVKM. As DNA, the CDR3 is TGTGCCAGCAGTTCCATAGCGGGAAAGATCCACGAGCAGTACTTC. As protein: CASSSIAGKIHEQYF.

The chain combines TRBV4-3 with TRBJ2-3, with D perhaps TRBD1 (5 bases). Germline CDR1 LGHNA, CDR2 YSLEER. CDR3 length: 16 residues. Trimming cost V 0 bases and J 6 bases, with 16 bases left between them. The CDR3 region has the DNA TGCGCCAGCAGCCAAGATAGGGGATTTGGTATGGATACGCAGTATTTT. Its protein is CASSQDRGFGMDTQYF.

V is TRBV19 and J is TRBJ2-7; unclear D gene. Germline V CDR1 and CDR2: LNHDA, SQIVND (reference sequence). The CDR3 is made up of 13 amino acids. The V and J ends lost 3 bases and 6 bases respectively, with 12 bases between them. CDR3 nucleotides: TGTGCCAGTAGTATTATCGACACTTCCGAGCAGTACTTC. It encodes CASSIIDTSEQYF.

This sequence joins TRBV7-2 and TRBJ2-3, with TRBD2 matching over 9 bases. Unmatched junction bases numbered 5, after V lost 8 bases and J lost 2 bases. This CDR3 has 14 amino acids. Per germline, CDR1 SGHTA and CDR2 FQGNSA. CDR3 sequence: CASGGGRATDTQYF. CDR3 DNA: TGTGCCAGCGGGGGCGGGAGGGCCACAGATACGCAGTATTTT.

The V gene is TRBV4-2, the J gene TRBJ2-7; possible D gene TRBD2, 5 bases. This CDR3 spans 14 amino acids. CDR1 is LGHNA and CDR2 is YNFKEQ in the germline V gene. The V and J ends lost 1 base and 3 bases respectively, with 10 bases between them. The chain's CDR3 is CASSQGIGDYEQYF. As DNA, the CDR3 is TGTGCCAGCAGCCAAGGAATCGGGGACTACGAGCAGTACTTC.

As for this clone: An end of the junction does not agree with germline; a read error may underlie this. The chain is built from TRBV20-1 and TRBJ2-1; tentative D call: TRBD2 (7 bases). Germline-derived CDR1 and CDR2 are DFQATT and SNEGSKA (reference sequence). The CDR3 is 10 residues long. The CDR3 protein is CSAWGGAGVF. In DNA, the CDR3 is TGCAGTGCTTGGGGGGGCGCGGGGGTCTTC.

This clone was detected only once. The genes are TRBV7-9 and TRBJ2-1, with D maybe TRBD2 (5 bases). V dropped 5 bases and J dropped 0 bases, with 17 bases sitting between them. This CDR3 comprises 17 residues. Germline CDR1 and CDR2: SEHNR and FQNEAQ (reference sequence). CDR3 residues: CASSPRESGSSYNEQFF. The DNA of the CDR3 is TGTGCCAGCAGCCCGCGCGAGAGCGGAAGCTCCTACAATGAGCAGTTCTTC.

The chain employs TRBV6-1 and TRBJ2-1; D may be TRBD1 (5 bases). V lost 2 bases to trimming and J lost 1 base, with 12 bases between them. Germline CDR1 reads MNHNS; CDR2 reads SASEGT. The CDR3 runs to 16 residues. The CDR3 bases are TGTGCCAGCAGTGAAATTAAGAAGGGGTCCTACAATGAGCAGTTCTTC. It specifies CASSEIKKGSYNEQFF.

The CDR3 DNA is TGTGCCAGCAGCCAAGTTAACTTCTTTGCAGATACGCAGTATTTT. Protein sequence: CASSQVNFFADTQYF. The chain has TRBV14 and TRBJ2-3; D not resolved. CDR3 length equals 15 residues. V was trimmed by 1 base and J by 4 bases, leaving 12 bases between them. Germline CDR1 and CDR2: SGHDN and FVKESK.

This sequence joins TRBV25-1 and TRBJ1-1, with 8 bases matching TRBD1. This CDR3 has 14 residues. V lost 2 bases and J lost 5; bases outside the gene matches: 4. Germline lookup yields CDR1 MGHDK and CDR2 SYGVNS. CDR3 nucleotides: TGTGCCAGCAGTGAAATACAGGGGGGAACTGAAGCTTTCTTT. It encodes CASSEIQGGTEAFF.

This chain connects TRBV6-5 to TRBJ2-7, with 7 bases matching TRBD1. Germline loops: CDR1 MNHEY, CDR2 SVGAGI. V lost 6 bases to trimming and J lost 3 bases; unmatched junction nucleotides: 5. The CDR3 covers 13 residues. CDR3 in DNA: TGTGCCAGCAGGGGGGACAGCCACTACGAGCAGTACTTC. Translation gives CASRGDSHYEQYF.

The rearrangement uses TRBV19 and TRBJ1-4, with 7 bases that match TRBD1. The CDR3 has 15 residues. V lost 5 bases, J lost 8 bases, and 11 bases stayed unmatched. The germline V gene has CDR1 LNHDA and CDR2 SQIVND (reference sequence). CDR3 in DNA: TGTGCCAGTAGTCCCTCCGGGACAGAGGGGGAAAAACTGTTTTTT. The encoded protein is CASSPSGTEGEKLFF.

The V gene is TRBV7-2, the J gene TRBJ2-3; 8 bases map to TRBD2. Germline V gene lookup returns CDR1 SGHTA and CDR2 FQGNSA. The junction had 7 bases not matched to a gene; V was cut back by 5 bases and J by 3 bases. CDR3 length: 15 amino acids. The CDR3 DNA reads TGTGCCAGCAGCCCCTCGGGGGGGAAAACAGATACGCAGTATTTT. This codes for CASSPSGGKTDTQYF.

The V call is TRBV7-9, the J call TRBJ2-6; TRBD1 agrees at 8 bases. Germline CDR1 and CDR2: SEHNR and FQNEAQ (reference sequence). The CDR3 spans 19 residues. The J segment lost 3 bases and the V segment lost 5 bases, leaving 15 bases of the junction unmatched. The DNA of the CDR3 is TGTGCCAGCAGCCGCATCGAGACAGGGGATTCTCGTGGGGCCAACGTCCTGACTTTC. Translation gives CASSRIETGDSRGANVLTF.

The CDR3 DNA reads as TGCGCCAGCAGCTTACCTAGCGGGCTCAATGAGCAGTTCTTC. This gives the protein CASSLPSGLNEQFF. The gene calls are TRBV5-1 and TRBJ2-1, with 8 bases aligning to TRBD2. J lost 6 bases, V lost 2 bases, and 4 bases had no gene match. Germline loops: CDR1 SGHRS, CDR2 YFSETQ. There are 14 residues in the CDR3.